Given below is one T cell receptor beta chain in context. This clone was picked up a small number of times. Its antigen remains undetermined. Base qualities are not provided; no much larger clone lies one nucleotide away. To be included, a participant needed at least one PBMC sample from before ART initiation plus at least two post-ART samples. All participants with HIV were treated in the United States of America. Before DNA extraction, cryopreserved samples of 1-10 million PBMC were thawed and then washed. At the time of the earliest PBMC sample, participants with HIV were aged between about 23 and 54 years. Each participant contributed PBMC samples from 1-4 timepoints before ART initiation and 2-8 timepoints after ART initiation, with a median of 7 samples. Serial HIV viral load, CD4+ T-cell count, ART history and demographic data were obtained for every participant. Using a Qiagen kit on a QIAcube, genomic DNA was extracted from unsorted PBMC, with samples processed in batches of 12.

The data are from a study of long-term antiretroviral therapy in people with HIV (dated by TCRdb to between 2021 and 2022). Describing the broader study: The earliest samples were collected about a decade before the 2015 WHO recommendation for immediate ART, when ART was typically delayed until CD4 counts fell. This retrospective serial study examined whether starting ART and sustained HIV suppression were associated with changes in the composition and diversity of the TRB repertoire in peripheral blood. A total of roughly 180 cryopreserved PBMC samples were contributed to the cohort by 30 adults with confirmed HIV infection, with samples collected serially over a mean of about 6 years (range 1-12). Eleven of the 30 participants with HIV were female. Test extractions of a monoclonal T-cell line alongside fewer than 40 polyclonal samples showed no cross-contamination during QIAcube processing.

Taken from the germline V gene, the CDR1 and CDR2 loops are SGHAT and FQNNGV. After removal of 3 bases from V and 4 bases from J, the junction retains 10 bases not matched to a gene. From the cysteine through the phenylalanine, the CDR3 covers 18 amino acids. Only the CDR3 part of the read is kept: 54 bases, read in frame from the first base. Results and caveats for the whole study, not just this receptor: The samples span the years 2004 to 2017, and the ART regimens used at that time may not be as effective as current regimens. Expanded TRB clones identified before ART initiation dominated the repertoire across all time points, though the dominance fluctuated and decreased in many PLHIV after ART. Since PBMC availability was limited, sequencing covered only the TCR beta chain, with no alpha chain pairing. Starting ART was linked to a significant rise in TRB diversity, yet even with long-term ART the diversity remained significantly lower than in transplant donor controls. CDR3 length ranges in HIV repertoires were narrower than in controls, and network structure suggested an antigen-experienced repertoire with only a slight naive shift after ART. No data were available on ART adherence, viral resistance or therapy changes, limiting inferences about post-ART repertoire changes. Because cell numbers in pre-ART samples were limited, unsorted PBMC were profiled instead of sorted CD4+ and CD8+ T cells.

The immunoSEQ hsTCRB v3.0 assay was used at survey level resolution to sequence the TRB variable region. The target sequencing depth for TRB was about 40,000-55,000 T-cell genomes per sample. TRB libraries were pooled and sequenced on an Illumina MiSeq using a v3 150-cycle kit. Processing in the source paper ran as follows. Repertoire analysis ran in R within a reproducible Nextflow workflow covering QC, data transformation and analysis. LymphoSeq2, an R package for exploring AIRR-Seq data, was used to implement the custom analyses. A few samples yielding fewer than 5000 total TRB sequences were excluded, leaving approximately 200 analyzed HIV repertoires. Among the roughly 190 retained HIV repertoires, 55 to 65 were collected before ART initiation and around 130 were collected after ART initiation. Repertoires were downsampled to 5000 TRB nucleotide sequences, with summary statistics averaged over 100 downsampling iterations. Only TRB sequences with CDR3 regions of at least seven amino acids were retained for analysis. Diversity was measured with a Shannon entropy-derived clonality score and the Gini coefficient. In the repertoire networks, any two of the top 5000 CDR3 amino acid sequences were connected whenever the two sequences differed by an edit distance of one. GLIPH2 predicted antigen specificity groups and MHC restriction for TRB CDR3 amino acid sequences. To flag known associations with CMV, EBV, HIV or tissue antigens, CDR3 amino acid sequences were compared against VDJdb and McPAS-TCR. Pre-ART, post-ART and control groups were compared with Wilcoxon signed-rank tests and Holm-Bonferroni correction. TCRdb carries this immuneACCESS record with in-frame sequences only. Its versions omit some clonotypes, under half of them owing to an unresolved V gene in the studies checked, with the rest unexplained. That table is the source of V, J and clone size, and D and trimming were worked out from the DNA. The sample profile shows 20,000 to 25,000 clones; approximately 83% of them were found once. The leading ten clones occupy 7% to 9% of the sample.

The specimen was unsorted PBMCs, collected 1.2 years after starting antiretroviral therapy. This sequence uses TRBV11-2 and TRBJ2-3, with 13 junctional bases fitting TRBD2. This sequence originates from a woman aged 35 to 49 with HIV. The nucleotides read TGTGCCAGCAGCTTTGGAACTAGCGGGAGGGCCACTGCAGATACGCAGTATTTT. It translates to CASSFGTSGRATADTQYF.